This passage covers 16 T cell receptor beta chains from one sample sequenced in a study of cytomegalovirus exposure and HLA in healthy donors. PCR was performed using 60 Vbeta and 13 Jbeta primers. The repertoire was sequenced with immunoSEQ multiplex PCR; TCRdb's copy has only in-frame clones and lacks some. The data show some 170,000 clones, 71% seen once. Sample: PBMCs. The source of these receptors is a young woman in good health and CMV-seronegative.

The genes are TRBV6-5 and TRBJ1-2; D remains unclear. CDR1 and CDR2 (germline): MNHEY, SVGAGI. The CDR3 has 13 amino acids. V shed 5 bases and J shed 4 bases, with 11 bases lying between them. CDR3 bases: TGTGCCAGCAGTCGTAATCCCGGCTATGGCTACACCTTC. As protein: CASSRNPGYGYTF.

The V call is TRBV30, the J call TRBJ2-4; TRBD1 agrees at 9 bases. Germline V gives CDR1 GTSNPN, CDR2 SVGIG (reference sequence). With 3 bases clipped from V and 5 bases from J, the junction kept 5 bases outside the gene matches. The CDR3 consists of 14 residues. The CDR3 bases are TGTGCCTGGAGCGCTTGGGACAGGGAAAACATTCAGTACTTC. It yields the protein CAWSAWDRENIQYF.

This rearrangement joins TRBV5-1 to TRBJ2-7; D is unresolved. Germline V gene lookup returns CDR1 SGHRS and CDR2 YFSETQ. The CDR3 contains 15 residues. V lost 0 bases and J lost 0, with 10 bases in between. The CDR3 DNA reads TGCGCCAGCAGCTTGGACCTCGGCGGCTCCTACGAGCAGTACTTC. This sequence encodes CASSLDLGGSYEQYF.

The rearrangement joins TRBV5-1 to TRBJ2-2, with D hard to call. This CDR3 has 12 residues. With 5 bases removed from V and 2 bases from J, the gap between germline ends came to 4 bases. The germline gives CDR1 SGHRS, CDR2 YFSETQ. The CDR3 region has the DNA TGCGCCAGCAGTTCTAACACCGGGGAGCTGTTTTTT. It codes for CASSSNTGELFF.

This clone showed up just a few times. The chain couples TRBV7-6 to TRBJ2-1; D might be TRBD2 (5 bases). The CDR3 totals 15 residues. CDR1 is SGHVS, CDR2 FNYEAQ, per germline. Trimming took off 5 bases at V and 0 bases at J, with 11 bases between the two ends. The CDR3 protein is CASSLDSSSYNEQFF. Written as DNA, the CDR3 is TGTGCCAGCAGCCTGGACTCGAGCTCCTACAATGAGCAGTTCTTC.

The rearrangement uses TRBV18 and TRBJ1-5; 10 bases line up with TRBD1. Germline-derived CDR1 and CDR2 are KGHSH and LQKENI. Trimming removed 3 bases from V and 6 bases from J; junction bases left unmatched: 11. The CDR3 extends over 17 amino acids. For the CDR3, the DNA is TGTGCCAGCTCACCCACGGGAGGGACAGGGGTAGGTCAGCCCCAGCATTTT. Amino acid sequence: CASSPTGGTGVGQPQHF.

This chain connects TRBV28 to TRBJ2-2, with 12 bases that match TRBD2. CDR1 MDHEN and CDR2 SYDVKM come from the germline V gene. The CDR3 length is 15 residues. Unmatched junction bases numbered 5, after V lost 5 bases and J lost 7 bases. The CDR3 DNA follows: TGTGCCAGCAGTCCTAGCGGGAGGGTAGACGGGGAGCTGTTTTTT. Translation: CASSPSGRVDGELFF.

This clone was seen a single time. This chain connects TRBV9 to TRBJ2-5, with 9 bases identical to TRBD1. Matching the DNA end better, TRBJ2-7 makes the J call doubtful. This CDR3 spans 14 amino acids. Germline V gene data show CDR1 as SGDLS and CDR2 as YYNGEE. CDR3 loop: CASSVGDRAYEQYF. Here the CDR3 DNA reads TGTGCCAGCAGCGTAGGGGACAGGGCCTACGAGCAGTACTTC.

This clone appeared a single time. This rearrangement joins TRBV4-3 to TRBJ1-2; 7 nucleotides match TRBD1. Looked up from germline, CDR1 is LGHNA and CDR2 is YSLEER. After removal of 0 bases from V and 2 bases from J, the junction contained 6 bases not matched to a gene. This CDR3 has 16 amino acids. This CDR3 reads CASSQDWLQGNYGYTF. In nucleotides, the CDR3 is TGCGCCAGCAGCCAAGATTGGCTACAGGGGAACTATGGCTACACCTTC.

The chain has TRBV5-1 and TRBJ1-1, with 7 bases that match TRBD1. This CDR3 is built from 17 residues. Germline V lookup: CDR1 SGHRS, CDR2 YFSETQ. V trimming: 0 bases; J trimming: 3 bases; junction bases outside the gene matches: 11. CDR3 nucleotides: TGCGCCAGCAGCTTGGGGGCAGGGGGTATTGGGGACACTGAAGCTTTCTTT. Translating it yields CASSLGAGGIGDTEAFF.

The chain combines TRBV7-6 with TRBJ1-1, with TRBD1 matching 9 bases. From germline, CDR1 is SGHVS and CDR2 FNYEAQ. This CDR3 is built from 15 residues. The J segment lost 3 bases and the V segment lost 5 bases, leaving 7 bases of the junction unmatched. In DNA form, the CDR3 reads TGTGCCAGCAGCGCGCGTTGGACAGGGGACACTGAAGCTTTCTTT. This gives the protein CASSARWTGDTEAFF.

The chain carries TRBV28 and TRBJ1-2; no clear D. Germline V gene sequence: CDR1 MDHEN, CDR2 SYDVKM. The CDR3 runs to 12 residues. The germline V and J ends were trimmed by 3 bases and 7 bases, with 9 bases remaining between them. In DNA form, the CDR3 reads TGTGCCAGCAGTTTCTTACACAGTGGCTACACCTTC. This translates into CASSFLHSGYTF.

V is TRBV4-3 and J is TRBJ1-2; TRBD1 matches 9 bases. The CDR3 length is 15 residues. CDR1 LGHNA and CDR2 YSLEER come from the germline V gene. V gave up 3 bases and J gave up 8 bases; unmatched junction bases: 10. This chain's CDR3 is CASSHDPGTGIGYTF. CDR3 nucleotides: TGCGCCAGCAGCCATGACCCTGGGACAGGGATCGGCTACACCTTC.

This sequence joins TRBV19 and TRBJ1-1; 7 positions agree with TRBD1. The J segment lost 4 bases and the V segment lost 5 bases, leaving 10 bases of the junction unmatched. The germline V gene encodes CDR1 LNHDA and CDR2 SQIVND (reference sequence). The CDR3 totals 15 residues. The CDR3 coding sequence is TGTGCCAGTAGTCCCGGACAGGTTTTTGGCACTGAAGCTTTCTTT. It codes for CASSPGQVFGTEAFF. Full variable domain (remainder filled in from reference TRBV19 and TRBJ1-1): DGGITQSPKYLFRKEGQNVTLSCEQNLNHDAMYWYRQDPGQGLRLIYYSQIVNDFQKGDIAEGYSVSREKKESFPLTVTSAQKNPTAFYLCASSPGQVFGTEAFFGQGTRLTVV.

CDR3 coding DNA: TGTGCCAGCAGCGTAGCCCAGGGACACGACGTTTTGGATACGCAGTATTTT. Translation gives CASSVAQGHDVLDTQYF. V and J are TRBV9 and TRBJ2-3; D perhaps matches TRBD1 (6 bases). The CDR3 covers 17 residues. In germline, CDR1 is SGDLS, CDR2 YYNGEE. V dropped 0 bases and J dropped 6 bases, with 20 bases sitting between them.

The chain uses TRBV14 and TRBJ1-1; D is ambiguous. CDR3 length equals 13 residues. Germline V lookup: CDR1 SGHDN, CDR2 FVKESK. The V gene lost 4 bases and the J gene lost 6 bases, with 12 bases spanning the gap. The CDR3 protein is CASSPFNSPEAFF. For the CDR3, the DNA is TGTGCCAGCAGCCCTTTTAATAGCCCTGAAGCTTTCTTT.